This TCR beta chain was captured in a study of response to subunit inactivated influenza vaccine. Study observations and caveats: A suggestion made by the authors is that each seasonal influenza vaccination recruits few new T cells.

This CDR3 is 14 amino acids long. The V gene lost 4 bases and the J gene lost 0 bases, with 10 bases spanning the gap. CDR1 is SGHRS, CDR2 YFSETQ, per germline. This clonotype was seen at least ten times. Its antigen is currently unknown. Each CDR3 protein is one row after TCRdb ran MiXCR on the RT-PCR reads. The sample carries about 780,000 distinct CDR3 sequences, around a sixth recorded once. The chain has TRBV5-1 and TRBJ1-1; a possible D gene is TRBD1 (5 bases). This sequence originates from a man over 45 who received an inactivated influenza vaccine. Material: PBMCs from blood, obtained approximately 5 days after vaccination. CDR3: CASSPGLLNTEAFF. CDR3 nucleotides: TGCGCCAGCAGCCCAGGGCTGTTGAACACTGAAGCTTTCTTT.